This T cell receptor (beta chain) was retrieved from a study of cytotoxic CD8 clonotypes in ibrutinib-treated CLL. Study findings and constraints: There were few public clonotypes, and on treatment they contracted or stayed stable.

Notes on this clone: Its antigen is unknown.

Profiled with immunoSEQ multiplex PCR; TCRdb holds only in-frame clones, not every one. The sample holds almost 85,000 clones; about 82% are singletons and the top ten take under 7%. The receptor was derived from a human donor with chronic lymphocytic leukemia. The specimen was PBMCs, collected before ibrutinib treatment.

The CDR3 reads CASKQGAGELFF. Here the CDR3 DNA reads TGTGCCAGCAAACAGGGGGCCGGGGAGCTGTTTTTT. The chain couples TRBV6-5 to TRBJ2-2; 8 positions agree with TRBD1. Trimming took 7 bases from V and 6 from J; bases not matched to a gene: 1. The CDR3 totals 12 residues. Germline-derived CDR1 and CDR2 are MNHEY and SVGAGI.